This TCR beta chain was observed in a study of healthy donors' naive CD4 and CD8 T cells (dated by TCRdb to about 2015). Concerning the study at large: Donor selection covered three age groups (20-25, 40-50 and 60-70 years) with over 5 people in each, and the resulting cohort had a mean age of approximately 44 and was half female. For TCR alpha, a new primer set was designed to cover all functional IMGT alpha gene variants, and the remainder of the protocol was kept the same as the beta-chain workflow. Rearranged TCR alpha and beta chains from naive CD4+ and CD8+ T cells were sequenced in the study to test how TCR variation relates to lineage commitment. Peripheral blood mononuclear cells were obtained from some 20 unrelated, healthy individuals. The donors were HLA-typed by sequencing at HLA-A, -B, -C, -DRB1, -DQB1 and -DPB1, using the SBTexcellerator protocol, an ABI3130xl analyzer and SBTengine software. Overall results and qualifications from the work: Alpha and beta chains were sequenced in bulk and could not be paired, so combined chain effects were not evaluated. Taken together, V genes, J genes and CDR3 charge appeared to account for around 13% of the variance in CD4/CD8 propensity, acting in a largely additive way. The study did not directly address possible repertoire bias arising from homeostatic proliferation of naive T cells. In both chains, CD4+ lineage was associated with a positively charged CDR3, and CD8+ lineage was associated with a negatively charged CDR3. Most V and J gene segments were reportedly biased between naive CD4+ and CD8+ cells, consistently across donors and independent of HLA genotype.

Cut back by 4 bases and 4 bases, the V and J ends lie 8 bases apart. Spanning cysteine to phenylalanine, the CDR3 consists of 12 amino acids. Only the CDR3 region is kept as DNA, spanning 36 bases read in frame from base 1. According to the germline V gene, CDR1 reads SQVTM and CDR2 reads ANQGSEA. This clonotype was counted only a few times. Its binding antigen is unknown. Base qualities are not at hand, and no much larger clone is one base apart. Cells with a CD4+CD8-CD45RO-CD45RA+ profile were isolated by FACS and defined as naive CD4+ T cells, and those with a CD8+CD4-CD45RA+CD27bright profile were defined as naive CD8+ T cells. Sorting used antibodies against CD4 (RPA-T4), CD8 (SK1), CD27 (O323), CD45RA (HI100) and CD45RO (UCHL1). This sample was sequenced with a 454 GS FLX Titanium. A previously published linear amplification protocol was used to build the TCR libraries, starting from 500 ng of total RNA. Sequencing was performed on the Roche/454 Genome Sequencer with Titanium chemistry. From the authors' description of their analysis: 78,498 rearranged TCR alpha transcripts were sequenced from 5 of the healthy donors. Duplicate transcripts were removed, and each unique TCR clonotype was defined by its CDR3 junction following IMGT nomenclature. In R 2.13.0, logistic regression modeled CD4 versus CD8 status on V and J genes, adjusting for donor effects, with Bonferroni correction for multiple testing. TCRdb reprocessing: public reads trimmed at Q25 with fastp, clones called with MiXCR, in-frame beta chains kept. Rows with a matching CDR3 protein are joined into one entry that keeps the most common DNA and genes. For this entry, the V and J calls and clone size follow TCRdb and not the study's own pipeline. This sample lists around 180,000 distinct CDR3 sequences; about 74% were detected once. Clones ranked in the top ten supply about 2.3% of the sample.

Sequenced: naive CD4+ and CD8+ T cells sorted from blood, pooled from several donors. This specimen's cell subset or site label, per the study, means: FACS-sorted naive CD4+ (CD45RO-CD45RA+) and naive CD8+ (CD45RA+CD27bright) T cells. The sequence derives from a pool of human donors in good health; the sample pools cells from several healthy donors. The chain is made from TRBV29-1 and TRBJ1-3; the D gene remains uncertain. Read as DNA, the sequence is TGCAGCGTTGGTGGGAACGGAAACACCATATATTTT. It is translated as CSVGGNGNTIYF.